Each of the 28 T cell receptor beta chains below was sequenced from the same sample in a study of Ad26.COV2.S vaccination and SARS-CoV-2 variants. Treatment: about 20 received Ad26.COV2.S at low or high dose, single or two shots; roughly five received placebo; per-sample allocation not given. Specimens were obtained on day 63 following the first vaccine or placebo injection. Method: immunoSEQ multiplex PCR; TCRdb's copy keeps in-frame clones and lacks some. Among 380,000 or so clones, about 85% were seen once, and the ten largest hold 5.5% to 7%. The sample was peripheral blood, taken in a trial of Ad26.COV2.S vaccine versus placebo. The source of these receptors is a person between 18 and 65 years old who received the Ad26.COV2.S COVID-19 vaccine or a placebo.

In this sample, this clone turned up a few times. The junction does not match germline at one end; this may be a read error. The chain links TRBV7-9 to TRBJ2-3; D gene uncertain. CDR1 and CDR2 from the germline V gene are SEHNR and FQNEAQ (reference sequence). The CDR3 length is 12 residues. CDR3 loop: CASTLPPDTQYF. Here the CDR3 DNA reads TGTGCCAGCACCTTACCACCAGATACGCAGTATTTT.

This clone has more than one count but fewer than ten. This rearrangement joins TRBV7-2 to TRBJ2-7, with TRBD2 matching 7 bases. The CDR3 loop spans 15 amino acids. The germline CDR1 and CDR2 sequences are SGHTA and FQGNSA. J was trimmed by 0 bases and V by 2 bases; bases with no gene match: 4. This chain's CDR3 is CASSLTRGSSYEQYF. As DNA, the CDR3 is TGTGCCAGCAGCTTAACGCGCGGGAGCTCCTACGAGCAGTACTTC.

This rearrangement joins TRBV6-5 to TRBJ1-2; D is uncertain. Per the germline V gene, CDR1 is MNHEY and CDR2 is SVGAGI. V lost 7 bases and J lost 0, with 9 bases in between. The CDR3 extends over 13 amino acids. The CDR3 coding sequence is TGTGCCAGCACCGGGTTAACTAACTATGGCTACACCTTC. Residues: CASTGLTNYGYTF.

This sequence joins TRBV11-2 and TRBJ2-1; D unresolved. Germline CDR1 is SGHAT and CDR2 is FQNNGV. Trimming left V 1 base short and J 10 bases short, with 8 bases between. This CDR3 contains 12 residues. In DNA form, the CDR3 reads TGTGCCAGCAGCTTAGGGCAGAACGAGCAGTTCTTC. Translating it yields CASSLGQNEQFF.

V gene TRBV6-6 combines with J gene TRBJ1-1, with 8 bases matching TRBD1. Germline assignment: CDR1 MNHNY and CDR2 SVGAGI (reference sequence). V shed 7 bases, J shed 8 bases, and the junction held 15 bases outside the gene matches. This CDR3 comprises 15 residues. Here the CDR3 reads CASKNRDRTPAEAFF. The CDR3 DNA follows: TGTGCCAGCAAAAACCGGGACAGGACCCCTGCCGAAGCTTTCTTT.

This sequence joins TRBV19 and TRBJ1-4; 12 nucleotides align to TRBD1. The germline V gene has CDR1 LNHDA and CDR2 SQIVND (reference sequence). V gave up 3 bases and J gave up 8 bases; unmatched junction bases: 13. The CDR3 contains 18 residues. The CDR3 bases are TGTGCCAGTAGTATGGGGACAGGGGGCTCTAAGTTAAAAGAAAAACTGTTTTTT. It encodes CASSMGTGGSKLKEKLFF.

This clone was observed once. This sequence joins TRBV18 and TRBJ1-5; possibly TRBD1 for D (5 bases). The ends were cut back, 2 bases at V and 7 bases at J, with 9 bases in the middle. Germline CDR1 KGHSH, CDR2 LQKENI. This CDR3 contains 13 residues. The CDR3 coding sequence is TGTGCCAGCTCACCAGGGGCCTGGCAGCCCCAGCATTTT. It codes for CASSPGAWQPQHF.

This rearrangement joins TRBV14 to TRBJ2-7; no definite D call. CDR3 size: 16 residues. Trimming took 1 base from V and 4 from J, leaving 17 bases between them. Germline assignment: CDR1 SGHDN and CDR2 FVKESK. The DNA of the CDR3 is TGTGCCAGCAGCCAAGGTGGCTATCGATCCCAATACGAGCAGTACTTC. Translated: CASSQGGYRSQYEQYF.

The gene calls are TRBV5-4 and TRBJ2-3; TRBD2 matches at 13 bases. The V and J ends lost 5 bases and 4 bases, in that order; junction bases with no gene match: 7. Germline CDR1 is SGHNT and CDR2 is YYREEE (reference sequence). The CDR3 spans 16 residues. In DNA form, the CDR3 reads TGTGCCAGCAGTACTGGGACTAGCGGGAACTCAGATACGCAGTATTTT. Protein sequence: CASSTGTSGNSDTQYF.

Regarding this clone: A much larger clonotype is one base distant, so this may be a read error. The chain couples TRBV28 to TRBJ2-7, with 7 bases lining up with TRBD2. Germline V gene data show CDR1 as MDHEN and CDR2 as SYDVKM. The V gene end was trimmed by 5 bases and the J gene end by 5 bases; junction bases not matched to a gene: 0. This CDR3 is built from 11 residues. The CDR3 nucleotides read TGTGCCAGCAGTCGGGGGGACGAGCAGTACTTC. Amino acid sequence: CASSRGDEQYF.

This clone has more than one count but fewer than ten. The rearrangement uses TRBV9 and TRBJ1-2; D is ambiguous. V was pared by 7 bases and J by 3 bases, with 16 bases between. CDR3 length equals 14 residues. From germline, CDR1 is SGDLS and CDR2 YYNGEE. The CDR3 DNA sequence: TGTGCCAGCGTATCGGAGGGAACCCACTATGGCTACACCTTC. Translated: CASVSEGTHYGYTF.

V is TRBV6-1 and J is TRBJ2-6, with no clear D. Germline CDR1 is MNHNS and CDR2 is SASEGT. Deletions cut 0 bases from V and 2 bases from J, with 2 bases between. The CDR3 contains 14 residues. This chain's CDR3 is CASSEATGANVLTF. The CDR3 nucleotides are TGTGCCAGCAGTGAAGCTACTGGGGCCAACGTCCTGACTTTC.

The chain links TRBV19 to TRBJ2-5; D is unclear. CDR3 length equals 11 residues. V was trimmed by 5 bases and J by 5 bases, leaving 6 bases between them. Per germline, CDR1 LNHDA and CDR2 SQIVND (reference sequence). The CDR3 sequence is CASSLGETQYF. DNA for the CDR3: TGTGCCAGTAGTCTGGGGGAGACCCAGTACTTC. Full variable domain (rest looked up from reference TRBV19 and TRBJ2-5): DGGITQSPKYLFRKEGQNVTLSCEQNLNHDAMYWYRQDPGQGLRLIYYSQIVNDFQKGDIAEGYSVSREKKESFPLTVTSAQKNPTAFYLCASSLGETQYFGPGTRLLVL.

The V gene is TRBV5-4, the J gene TRBJ1-2, with 8 bases identical to TRBD1. The ends lost 4 bases at V and 4 bases at J; junction bases unmatched: 9. The CDR3 is 15 amino acids. Germline V gene sequence: CDR1 SGHNT, CDR2 YYREEE (reference sequence). CDR3 sequence (DNA): TGTGCCAGCAGCCTTGACAGGGGAAGTTCCTATGGCTACACCTTC. Amino acid sequence: CASSLDRGSSYGYTF.

This clone occurred a few times. The chain has TRBV6-5 and TRBJ1-1; D is unresolved. Trimming shortened V by 5 bases and J by 3 bases, and 16 bases separated the two germline ends. The CDR3 sequence is 15 residues long. CDR1 is MNHEY, CDR2 SVGAGI, per germline. This chain's CDR3 is CASSTVGWEDTEAFF. The CDR3 nucleotides read TGTGCCAGCAGTACAGTGGGCTGGGAGGACACTGAAGCTTTCTTT.

In this sample, this clone turned up once. The chain is built from TRBV4-2 and TRBJ2-5, with 10 positions matching TRBD2. Unmatched junction bases numbered 8, after V lost 4 bases and J lost 0 bases. The germline V gene has CDR1 LGHNA and CDR2 YNFKEQ. The CDR3 is 17 amino acids. For the CDR3, the DNA is TGTGCCAGCAGCCGAAGCTCTAGCGGGGGTTACCAAGAGACCCAGTACTTC. Its translation is CASSRSSSGGYQETQYF.

Written as DNA, the CDR3 is TGTGCCAGCAGCGTAGGGACTACACGGAGCTACGAGCAGTACTTC. Translating it yields CASSVGTTRSYEQYF. J is TRBJ2-7 and V is TRBV9, with a possible D match to TRBD2 (6 bases). Trimming removed 0 bases at V and 3 bases at J, with 13 bases between. Germline lookup yields CDR1 SGDLS and CDR2 YYNGEE. This CDR3 spans 15 amino acids. Full variable domain (rest looked up from reference TRBV9 and TRBJ2-7): DSGVTQTPKHLITATGQRVTLRCSPRSGDLSVYWYQQSLDQGLQFLIQYYNGEERAKGNILERFSAQQFPDLHSELNLSSLELGDSALYFCASSVGTTRSYEQYFGPGTRLTVT.

The chain combines TRBV18 with TRBJ1-1; TRBD1 aligns across 7 bases. Germline CDR1 and CDR2: KGHSH and LQKENI. The length of the CDR3 is 16 residues. The V gene end was trimmed by 2 bases and the J gene end by 4 bases; junction bases not matched to a gene: 10. This chain's CDR3 is CASSPKEGAKGTEAFF. The CDR3 DNA reads TGTGCCAGCTCACCAAAGGAGGGGGCAAAAGGCACTGAAGCTTTCTTT.

The V call is TRBV7-9, the J call TRBJ1-2; D unclear. Germline V gene data show CDR1 as SEHNR and CDR2 as FQNEAQ (reference sequence). Between the trimmed V and J ends, which lost 5 bases and 4 bases, there was a span of 17 bases. The CDR3 is 15 residues long. DNA of the CDR3: TGTGCCAGCAGCCGAGCCAATCCGGCCGCCTATGGCTACACCTTC. This gives the protein CASSRANPAAYGYTF.

The chain links TRBV7-2 to TRBJ2-3; 10 bases align to TRBD2. The CDR3 runs 16 residues. Germline trimming cut 3 bases from V and 5 bases from J; bases unmatched to any gene: 8. The germline CDR1 and CDR2 sequences are SGHTA and FQGNSA. CDR3 amino acids: CASSFSGGALGDTQYF. The CDR3 DNA reads TGTGCCAGCAGCTTCAGCGGGGGGGCCCTCGGAGATACGCAGTATTTT.

The table lists this clone with a count of one. The CDR3 coding sequence is TGTGCCAGCAGCTCCCCTCGCGGGAGCGCAAATACGCAGTATTTT. It codes for CASSSPRGSANTQYF. The chain combines TRBV7-2 with TRBJ2-3; 7 nucleotides match TRBD2. The CDR3 loop spans 15 amino acids. Trimming removed 4 bases from V and 7 bases from J; junction bases left unmatched: 11. Per the germline V gene, CDR1 is SGHTA and CDR2 is FQGNSA.

The chain carries TRBV5-6 and TRBJ1-6, with 9 positions matching TRBD1. This CDR3 spans 16 amino acids. The germline V gene encodes CDR1 SGHDT and CDR2 YYEEEE. With 9 bases clipped from V and 4 bases from J, the junction kept 11 bases outside the gene matches. The CDR3 coding sequence is TGTGCCACCAAGATAACAGGGGGCGGGTATAATTCACCCCTCCACTTT. This translates into CATKITGGGYNSPLHF.

This chain uses TRBV12-3 or TRBV12-4 with TRBJ1-1; D gene unclear. CDR3 size: 13 residues. The ends were cut back, 1 base at V and 4 bases at J, with 7 bases in the middle. The CDR3 sequence is CASSLGRPTEAFF. CDR3 in DNA: TGTGCCAGCAGTTTAGGGAGGCCCACTGAAGCTTTCTTT.

V is TRBV7-2 and J is TRBJ2-2; the D call may be TRBD1 or TRBD2 (5 bases each). Looked up from germline, CDR1 is SGHTA and CDR2 is FQGNSA. This CDR3 contains 16 residues. V gave up 5 bases and J gave up 3 bases, with 16 bases separating them. The CDR3 here is CASSPRGRGHTGELFF. The CDR3 DNA follows: TGTGCCAGCAGCCCCCGCGGTAGGGGACACACCGGGGAGCTGTTTTTT.

V usage is TRBV6-9 and J usage is TRBJ2-7; maybe TRBD2 (6 bases). This CDR3 has 20 amino acids. The V and J ends lost 2 bases and 0 bases respectively, with 26 bases between them. The germline gives CDR1 MNHGY, CDR2 SVAAGI. The CDR3 nucleotides read TGTGCCAGCAGTTATCCGCCTCAGGGAGGCCTCCCCATGAGCTCCTACGAGCAGTACTTC. Its protein is CASSYPPQGGLPMSSYEQYF.

A single count supports this clone. The chain uses TRBV7-8 and TRBJ1-1; D is ambiguous. This CDR3 contains 14 residues. The V end was cut by 2 bases, the J end by 0 bases, with 7 bases between. Germline V CDR1 and CDR2: SGHVS, FQNEAQ. The CDR3 DNA follows: TGTGCCAGCAGCTTATCAGGAATGAACACTGAAGCTTTCTTT. It codes for CASSLSGMNTEAFF.

The chain recombines TRBV30 with TRBJ1-2; tentative D call: TRBD1 (5 bases). This CDR3 has 12 residues. Between the trimmed V and J ends, which lost 1 base and 8 bases, there was a span of 11 bases. Germline CDR1 is GTSNPN and CDR2 is SVGIG (reference sequence). The CDR3 loop reads CAWSGQWGGYTF. As DNA, the CDR3 is TGTGCCTGGAGTGGACAGTGGGGAGGCTACACCTTC.

The V call is TRBV9, the J call TRBJ2-3; possible D gene TRBD2, 5 bases. The V end was cut by 3 bases, the J end by 1 base, with 18 bases between. CDR1 and CDR2 (germline): SGDLS, YYNGEE. This CDR3 has 17 residues. Here the CDR3 reads CASSGTPGEIGTDTQYF. The DNA of the CDR3 is TGTGCCAGCAGCGGGACGCCCGGGGAGATTGGCACAGATACGCAGTATTTT.